This TCR beta chain emerged from a study of T cell repertoires and HLA-DP antigens. Study at large: Sorted CD137+CD4+ samples averaged roughly 210 ng DNA; pre-culture CD4+ samples, approximately 1,200 ng.

Details on this clone: The target antigen is unknown.

The CDR3 length is 13 residues. Trimming shortened V by 10 bases and J by 0 bases, and 12 bases separated the two germline ends. Germline CDR1 reads LNHDA; CDR2 reads SQIVND (reference sequence). Profiled with immunoSEQ multiplex PCR; TCRdb holds only in-frame clones, not every one. The profile shows roughly 110,000 clones, about 92% of them singletons. V gene TRBV19 combines with J gene TRBJ1-1, with D unresolved. This TCR came from a woman in her late teens or twenties in good health and CMV-seronegative. The sample comprised CD4+ T cells from PBMCs. The CDR3 region is CATQADMNTEAFF. CDR3 DNA sequence: TGTGCCACTCAGGCAGACATGAACACTGAAGCTTTCTTT.